This T cell receptor (beta chain) emerged from a study of blood T cell repertoires in COVID-19. Looking at the study overall: Specimens from acute and convalescent COVID-19 originated in the United States, Italy and Spain. The cDNA or gDNA used as material had been derived from T cells, B-cell-depleted T cells, or PBMCs.

CDR1 and CDR2 (germline): SNHLY, FYNNEI. The CDR3 runs to 14 residues. Trimming left V 2 bases short and J 4 bases short, with 11 bases between. Source study methods: Using reference gene primer amplification, nucleated cell counts were estimated. TCRdb keeps only in-frame clones here, not all; method: immunoSEQ multiplex PCR. The V and J calls and clone size come from that table; D and trimming were worked out from the DNA. The data show about 32,000 clones, 80% to 95% seen once. The chain couples TRBV2 to TRBJ1-2; D perhaps matches TRBD1 (6 bases). The specimen was peripheral blood. This TCR came from a man in his sixties with acute or convalescent COVID-19. The CDR3: CASSESRDIYGYTF. CDR3 nucleotides: TGTGCCAGCAGTGAAAGCCGGGACATCTATGGCTACACCTTC.